This TCR beta chain derives from a study of T-cell reconstitution after alpha-beta-depleted transplantation in children. It was with unique molecular identifiers that the TCRbeta library was prepared. MiXCR, run by TCRdb on the PCR reads, gives a single entry per CDR3 protein. The data contain 220,000 or so distinct CDR3 sequences, roughly 8% of them singletons. This clonotype was seen repeatedly, ten times or more. The CDR3 has 16 amino acids. Germline V lookup: CDR1 MGHRA, CDR2 YSYEKL. J gave up 5 bases and V 7 bases, and 14 bases lay outside the gene matches. J is TRBJ1-2 and V is TRBV4-1; 9 positions agree with TRBD1. Sequenced here: PBMCs, mostly from graft donor cells, sampled 180 days after TCRalphabeta/CD19-depleted stem cell transplant. This receptor was obtained from a male patient between 5 and 17 years old who had a stem cell transplant for acute lymphoblastic leukemia, so the T cells may come from the graft donor. DNA of the CDR3: TGCGCCAGCAACGTAGACGTTCGACAGGGGGGTTATGGCTACACCTTC. Translating gives CASNVDVRQGGYGYTF.